This TCR beta chain comes out of a study of cytomegalovirus exposure and HLA in healthy donors. Study information: A data release that came early held roughly 90 million unique TCRs from HLA-typed donors. Findings of the study overall: Previously analyzed data showed that most TCR beta V segments were productive at a frequency of about 87% or about 30%. The authors assumed roughly uniform sequencing depth across donors for presence/absence analyses. Listed as cytomegalovirus-associated were roughly 180 TCR beta chains.

Remarks on this clone: Its target is not known.

Vbeta (60) and Jbeta (13) primers were used in the PCR. Assay used: immunoSEQ multiplex PCR; TCRdb lists only in-frame clones, some missing. Among about 140,000 clones listed, around three quarters were seen once. Trimming at V came to 6 bases and at J to 7 bases, leaving 8 bases not matched to a gene. Germline CDR1 is MNHEY and CDR2 is SVGAGI. CDR3 length: 14 residues. The sample comprised PBMCs. The receptor's source is a man in his forties in good health and CMV-seronegative. The chain couples TRBV6-5 to TRBJ1-4, with 7 nucleotides matching TRBD1. CDR3 amino acids: CASRPGQRFEKLFF. The CDR3, as DNA: TGTGCCAGCAGGCCGGGACAGAGATTTGAAAAACTGTTTTTT.